The rows below give T cell receptor beta chains drawn from one sample of a study of Ad26.COV2.S vaccination and SARS-CoV-2 variants. Profiling relied on immunoSEQ multiplex PCR, and the TCRdb table lists in-frame clones only, not all of them. This sample has hundreds of thousands of clones, with 89% found just once. Source: peripheral blood, taken in a trial of Ad26.COV2.S vaccine versus placebo. These receptors were collected from a person aged 18-60 years who received the Ad26.COV2.S COVID-19 vaccine or a placebo. Each CDR3 is given with its conserved first and last residue. A D gene is named only where the DNA matches it firmly. Size tells how often a clone was seen (once, few, many) or the class of an expanded clone, and some rows leave it out.

d_call: NA; v_call: TRBV27; j_call: TRBJ1-1; clone_size: NA; cdr3_nt: TGTGCCGTCCGCCGGGGGAACACTGAAGCTTTCTTT; cdr3_aa: CAVRRGNTEAFF
d_call: NA; v_call: TRBV24-1; j_call: TRBJ1-3; clone_size: NA; cdr3_nt: TGTGCCACCAGTGAGCGGCAGCGACTCATCTCTGGAAACACCATATATTTT; cdr3_aa: CATSERQRLISGNTIYF
d_call: TRBD1; v_call: TRBV7-6; j_call: TRBJ2-7; clone_size: NA; cdr3_nt: TGTGCCAGCAGCTTAAAGTTTCCCGGCAGGGGGCTGTACGAGCAGTACTTC; cdr3_aa: CASSLKFPGRGLYEQYF
d_call: NA; v_call: TRBV5-1; j_call: TRBJ1-4; clone_size: NA; cdr3_nt: TGCGCCAGCAGCTCGGACGGCCCTAATGAAAAACTGTTTTTT; cdr3_aa: CASSSDGPNEKLFF
d_call: TRBD1; v_call: TRBV10-2; j_call: TRBJ2-5; clone_size: NA; cdr3_nt: TGCGCCAGCATGGGACAGCTGTCTACCCAGTACTTC; cdr3_aa: CASMGQLSTQYF
d_call: TRBD1; v_call: TRBV6-5; j_call: TRBJ1-1; clone_size: NA; cdr3_nt: TGTGCCAGCAGTCTACTCACAGGGGGCGGTGAAGCTTTCTTT; cdr3_aa: CASSLLTGGGEAFF
d_call: TRBD2; v_call: TRBV5-5; j_call: TRBJ2-2; clone_size: NA; cdr3_nt: TGTGCCAGCAGTGGCAAACTAGCGGCCGGGGAGCTGTTTTTT; cdr3_aa: CASSGKLAAGELFF
d_call: NA; v_call: TRBV5-1; j_call: TRBJ1-1; clone_size: NA; cdr3_nt: TGCGCCAGCAGCAACCTGAACCAGGGGAACACTGAAGCTTTCTTT; cdr3_aa: CASSNLNQGNTEAFF
d_call: TRBD2; v_call: TRBV6-1; j_call: TRBJ2-1; clone_size: NA; cdr3_nt: TGTGCCAGCAGTGAATGGACTAGCGGGAGAGGTAATGAGCAGTTCTTC; cdr3_aa: CASSEWTSGRGNEQFF
d_call: NA; v_call: TRBV7-6; j_call: TRBJ2-6; clone_size: NA; cdr3_nt: TGTGCCAGCAGCCCTGACAGAGGGCTTCGCTCTGGGGCCAACGTCCTGACTTTC; cdr3_aa: CASSPDRGLRSGANVLTF
d_call: NA; v_call: TRBV7-9; j_call: TRBJ1-1; clone_size: NA; cdr3_nt: TGTGCCAGCAGCGCCCCGGGGCGGACTGAAGCTTTCTTT; cdr3_aa: CASSAPGRTEAFF
d_call: TRBD1; v_call: TRBV20-1; j_call: TRBJ2-7; clone_size: NA; cdr3_nt: TGCAGTGCTCGGGACAGTTACGAGCAGTACTTC; cdr3_aa: CSARDSYEQYF
d_call: NA; v_call: TRBV5-4; j_call: TRBJ2-5; clone_size: NA; cdr3_nt: TGTGCCAGCAGCCCGGAACTGGAAGCTGGGCAGACCCAGTACTTC; cdr3_aa: CASSPELEAGQTQYF
d_call: NA; v_call: TRBV6-5; j_call: TRBJ1-5; clone_size: NA; cdr3_nt: TGTGCCAGCATGGAATATAGCAATCAGCCCCAGCATTTT; cdr3_aa: CASMEYSNQPQHF
d_call: TRBD2; v_call: TRBV9; j_call: TRBJ2-5; clone_size: NA; cdr3_nt: TGTGCCAGCAGCGTAGTTAGCGGGAGGGGAGAGACCCAGTACTTC; cdr3_aa: CASSVVSGRGETQYF
d_call: NA; v_call: TRBV13; j_call: TRBJ1-1; clone_size: NA; cdr3_nt: TGTGCCAGCAGCTTAGAGGGGAACACTGAAGCTTTCTTT; cdr3_aa: CASSLEGNTEAFF
d_call: NA; v_call: TRBV18; j_call: TRBJ2-1; clone_size: NA; cdr3_nt: TGTGCCAGCTCACCAGATATTAGCTCCTACAATGAGCAGTTCTTC; cdr3_aa: CASSPDISSYNEQFF
d_call: TRBD2; v_call: TRBV7-9; j_call: TRBJ2-7; clone_size: few; cdr3_nt: TGTGCCAGCAGCTTACCCTCCGCTAGCGGCAACCCCTACGAGCAGTACTTC; cdr3_aa: CASSLPSASGNPYEQYF
d_call: NA; v_call: TRBV6-1; j_call: TRBJ2-3; clone_size: NA; cdr3_nt: TGTGCCAGCAGTGACACAGATACGCAGTATTTT; cdr3_aa: CASSDTDTQYF
d_call: NA; v_call: TRBV29-1; j_call: TRBJ2-7; clone_size: NA; cdr3_nt: TGCAGCGTTGAAGATCAGGGTTCCTGGAAGCAGTACTTC; cdr3_aa: CSVEDQGSWKQYF
d_call: NA; v_call: TRBV9; j_call: TRBJ2-3; clone_size: NA; cdr3_nt: TGTGCCAGCCTGAACCTCCGGGGAGCGGATACGCAGTATTTT; cdr3_aa: CASLNLRGADTQYF
d_call: NA; v_call: TRBV2; j_call: TRBJ2-5; clone_size: NA; cdr3_nt: TGTGCCAGCAGTGAAAGGTTCCCGGGACAACAAGAGACCCAGTACTTC; cdr3_aa: CASSERFPGQQETQYF
d_call: NA; v_call: TRBV5-5; j_call: TRBJ1-6; clone_size: NA; cdr3_nt: TGTGCCAGCAGCTTGGAGGGTACCCCTGGGGCCCTCCACTTT; cdr3_aa: CASSLEGTPGALHF
d_call: NA; v_call: TRBV2; j_call: TRBJ1-5; clone_size: NA; cdr3_nt: TGTGCCAGCAGTGTGGACAGCAACAATCAGCCCCAGCATTTT; cdr3_aa: CASSVDSNNQPQHF
d_call: TRBD1; v_call: TRBV7-3; j_call: TRBJ1-2; clone_size: few; cdr3_nt: TGTGCCAGCGGAGCAGGGGGAGGCGGCTACACCTTC; cdr3_aa: CASGAGGGGYTF
d_call: NA; v_call: TRBV20-1; j_call: TRBJ1-5; clone_size: NA; cdr3_nt: TGCAGTGCTAGTTCTGGTACCGGCCGGGGGCTCAGCAATCAGCCCCAGCATTTT; cdr3_aa: CSASSGTGRGLSNQPQHF
d_call: NA; v_call: TRBV4-2; j_call: TRBJ2-7; clone_size: NA; cdr3_nt: TGTGCCAGCAGCCCCCCCGGGACCTTCTACGAGCAGTACTTC; cdr3_aa: CASSPPGTFYEQYF
d_call: NA; v_call: TRBV19; j_call: TRBJ1-2; clone_size: NA; cdr3_nt: TGTGCCAGTAGTAGAATGCAGGGCGGCTATGGCTACACCTTC; cdr3_aa: CASSRMQGGYGYTF
d_call: NA; v_call: TRBV12-3/TRBV12-4; j_call: TRBJ2-7; clone_size: NA; cdr3_nt: TGTGCCAGCAGCATTACCTACGAGCAGTACTTC; cdr3_aa: CASSITYEQYF
d_call: TRBD2; v_call: TRBV7-2; j_call: TRBJ2-7; clone_size: once; cdr3_nt: TGTGCCAGCAGCTCTCGGACTAGCAGGGGTGAGCAGTACTTC; cdr3_aa: CASSSRTSRGEQYF
d_call: NA; v_call: TRBV18; j_call: TRBJ2-1; clone_size: NA; cdr3_nt: TGTGCCAGCTCACCAGGGTCCTCCTACAATGAGCAGTTCTTC; cdr3_aa: CASSPGSSYNEQFF
d_call: TRBD2; v_call: TRBV5-8; j_call: TRBJ2-1; clone_size: few; cdr3_nt: TGTGCCAGCAGCCCCGAGCGGGGGGGCCTCAATGAGCAGTTCTTC; cdr3_aa: CASSPERGGLNEQFF
d_call: TRBD2; v_call: TRBV15; j_call: TRBJ2-1; clone_size: NA; cdr3_nt: TGTGCCACCAGCAGAGAGAAGCCTAGCGGGAGTCAACACAATGAGCAGTTCTTC; cdr3_aa: CATSREKPSGSQHNEQFF
d_call: NA; v_call: TRBV2; j_call: TRBJ1-1; clone_size: NA; cdr3_nt: TGTGCCAGCAGTGAACGGGACCCCGTGAGAGCTTTCTTT; cdr3_aa: CASSERDPVRAFF
d_call: NA; v_call: TRBV6-5; j_call: TRBJ1-2; clone_size: NA; cdr3_nt: TGTGCCAGCGTCCCGGGGGCAGATTATGGCTACACCTTC; cdr3_aa: CASVPGADYGYTF
d_call: NA; v_call: TRBV7-2; j_call: TRBJ2-3; clone_size: NA; cdr3_nt: TGTGCCAGCAGCATATCCCCCGGGAGATATACGCAGTATTTT; cdr3_aa: CASSISPGRYTQYF
d_call: NA; v_call: TRBV25-1; j_call: TRBJ1-2; clone_size: NA; cdr3_nt: TGTGCCAGCAGTGAATATGGTGGCTACACCTTC; cdr3_aa: CASSEYGGYTF
d_call: TRBD2; v_call: TRBV5-4; j_call: TRBJ2-2; clone_size: NA; cdr3_nt: TGTGCCAGCAGCTTGGTCGGGGGGTTCCGCACCGGGGAGCTGTTTTTT; cdr3_aa: CASSLVGGFRTGELFF
d_call: TRBD1; v_call: TRBV11-2; j_call: TRBJ1-2; clone_size: NA; cdr3_nt: TGTGCCAGCAGCTTAGAGGGACAGGGGCGCTATGGCTACACCTTC; cdr3_aa: CASSLEGQGRYGYTF
d_call: NA; v_call: TRBV10-3; j_call: TRBJ2-3; clone_size: NA; cdr3_nt: TGTGCCATCAGTGTGCTGGGGGTTGGTACGCAGTATTTT; cdr3_aa: CAISVLGVGTQYF
d_call: NA; v_call: TRBV27; j_call: TRBJ1-2; clone_size: once; cdr3_nt: TGTGCCAGCAGTTTATTTGGAGGGTCCAACTATGGCTACACCTTC; cdr3_aa: CASSLFGGSNYGYTF
d_call: NA; v_call: TRBV6-5; j_call: TRBJ1-5; clone_size: NA; cdr3_nt: TGTGCCAGCAAGCGGAACAGGGATAGCAATCAGCCCCAGCATTTT; cdr3_aa: CASKRNRDSNQPQHF
d_call: NA; v_call: TRBV30; j_call: TRBJ2-1; clone_size: NA; cdr3_nt: TGTGCCTGGAGTGTATGGCCAGGGAATTACAATGAGCAGTTCTTC; cdr3_aa: CAWSVWPGNYNEQFF
d_call: TRBD1; v_call: TRBV11-2; j_call: TRBJ1-3; clone_size: NA; cdr3_nt: TGTGCCAGCAGCTTAGATTCAGTGGGACAGCTAGGCTCTGGAAACACCATATATTTT; cdr3_aa: CASSLDSVGQLGSGNTIYF
d_call: NA; v_call: TRBV3-1/TRBV3-2; j_call: TRBJ2-7; clone_size: NA; cdr3_nt: TGTGCCAGCAGCCAAGAGGTAGAAGGGATCGAGCAGTACTTC; cdr3_aa: CASSQEVEGIEQYF
d_call: NA; v_call: TRBV2; j_call: TRBJ2-5; clone_size: NA; cdr3_nt: TGTGCCAGCAGTCAAGGTCGGGAGACCCAGTACTTC; cdr3_aa: CASSQGRETQYF
d_call: TRBD1; v_call: TRBV19; j_call: TRBJ2-3; clone_size: NA; cdr3_nt: TGTGCCAGTAGCTCCGACAGGGGTGATGGAGATACGCAGTATTTT; cdr3_aa: CASSSDRGDGDTQYF
d_call: NA; v_call: TRBV5-1; j_call: TRBJ2-7; clone_size: NA; cdr3_nt: TGCGCCAGCAGAGGCTTCGGCCGAGGGTACTTC; cdr3_aa: CASRGFGRGYF
d_call: NA; v_call: TRBV4-1; j_call: TRBJ1-6; clone_size: NA; cdr3_nt: TGCGCCAGCAGCCAAGAATTCCGTCTGGGACCCCTCCACTTT; cdr3_aa: CASSQEFRLGPLHF
d_call: NA; v_call: TRBV19; j_call: TRBJ2-1; clone_size: NA; cdr3_nt: TGTGCCAGTAGTACCCGCTCAGGCCCGGGTTACAATGAGCAGTTCTTC; cdr3_aa: CASSTRSGPGYNEQFF
d_call: NA; v_call: TRBV6-5; j_call: TRBJ2-1; clone_size: NA; cdr3_nt: TGTGCCAGCAGTTACCCTAAAGGGGCCGGACCGTTCTTC; cdr3_aa: CASSYPKGAGPFF
d_call: NA; v_call: TRBV7-9; j_call: TRBJ1-1; clone_size: NA; cdr3_nt: TGTGCCAGCAGCCTGACTCAAGGGGAAGCTTTCTTT; cdr3_aa: CASSLTQGEAFF
d_call: NA; v_call: TRBV12-3/TRBV12-4; j_call: TRBJ2-3; clone_size: NA; cdr3_nt: TGTGCCAGTCGGGGGTCTAGCACAGATACGCAGTATTTT; cdr3_aa: CASRGSSTDTQYF